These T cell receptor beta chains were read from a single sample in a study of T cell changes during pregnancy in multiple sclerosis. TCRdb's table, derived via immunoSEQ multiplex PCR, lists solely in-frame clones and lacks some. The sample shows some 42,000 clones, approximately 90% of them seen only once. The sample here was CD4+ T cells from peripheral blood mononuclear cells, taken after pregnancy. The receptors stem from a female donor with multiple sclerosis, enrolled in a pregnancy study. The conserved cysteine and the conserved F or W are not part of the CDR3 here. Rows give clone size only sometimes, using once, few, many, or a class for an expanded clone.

CDR3aa: ASSPWPSGGSGTQY
abundance: once
v_gene: TRBV18

CDR3aa: ASRAGGVYNEQF
abundance: NA
v_gene: TRBV27

CDR3aa: ASGKGQNTGELF
abundance: NA
v_gene: TRBV12-5

CDR3aa: ASVGGGLANQPQH
abundance: NA
v_gene: TRBV2

CDR3aa: ASSLGAGLANYGYT
abundance: NA
v_gene: TRBV7-8

CDR3aa: ASSVEGDGYNEQF
abundance: NA
v_gene: TRBV9

CDR3aa: ASTRTSYPPEQF
abundance: NA
v_gene: TRBV5-1

CDR3aa: ASSRQGSSYNSPLH
abundance: few
v_gene: TRBV9

CDR3aa: ATSEYRATEAF
abundance: NA
v_gene: TRBV15

CDR3aa: ASRNSFAGSYEQY
abundance: NA
v_gene: TRBV27

CDR3aa: ASSQTGGNEKLF
abundance: NA
v_gene: TRBV5-4

CDR3aa: ASRGLAGETQY
abundance: NA
v_gene: TRBV6-1

CDR3aa: SVVRGPYNYGYT
abundance: NA
v_gene: TRBV29-1

CDR3aa: ASSPHSRGLTDTQY
abundance: NA
v_gene: TRBV5-1

CDR3aa: ASSFGAERNYGYT
abundance: NA
v_gene: TRBV5-1

CDR3aa: AGDRANLASAKNIQY
abundance: NA
v_gene: TRBV30

CDR3aa: AISGQDQPQH
abundance: once
v_gene: TRBV10-3

CDR3aa: ASSRRTGLASTEAF
abundance: NA
v_gene: TRBV19

CDR3aa: ASSYDWRADTQY
abundance: NA
v_gene: TRBV6-5

CDR3aa: ASRRDRPSYGYT
abundance: NA
v_gene: TRBV28

CDR3aa: ASRPGQGYTGELF
abundance: NA
v_gene: TRBV5-1

CDR3aa: ASSARTGSRAGYT
abundance: NA
v_gene: TRBV9

CDR3aa: ASSVATSNYGYT
abundance: NA
v_gene: TRBV9

CDR3aa: ASSVAEANEQF
abundance: NA
v_gene: TRBV7-2

CDR3aa: AWNDRGNGYT
abundance: NA
v_gene: TRBV30

CDR3aa: ASSLRTSGGASGANVLT
abundance: NA
v_gene: TRBV7-9

CDR3aa: ASSLTPWTGHNEQF
abundance: NA
v_gene: TRBV7-7

CDR3aa: ASSEYSSETQY
abundance: NA
v_gene: TRBV25-1

CDR3aa: ASSPWGVSTDTQY
abundance: NA
v_gene: TRBV7-2

CDR3aa: ASRDFSGGAGDTQY
abundance: once
v_gene: TRBV4-1

CDR3aa: ASSFGASGNTIY
abundance: NA
v_gene: TRBV7-2

CDR3aa: ASSRGGAASSYNSPLH
abundance: NA
v_gene: TRBV7-2

CDR3aa: ASSITGTGVKAF
abundance: NA
v_gene: TRBV19

CDR3aa: ASSLIQGADTQY
abundance: few
v_gene: TRBV5-6

CDR3aa: ASSLAGQPQH
abundance: NA
v_gene: TRBV5-5

CDR3aa: ASSQDWGTGGRAF
abundance: NA
v_gene: TRBV4-3

CDR3aa: ASSVLLVGQGRSPLH
abundance: once
v_gene: TRBV2

CDR3aa: ASSLSGGARETQY
abundance: NA
v_gene: TRBV14